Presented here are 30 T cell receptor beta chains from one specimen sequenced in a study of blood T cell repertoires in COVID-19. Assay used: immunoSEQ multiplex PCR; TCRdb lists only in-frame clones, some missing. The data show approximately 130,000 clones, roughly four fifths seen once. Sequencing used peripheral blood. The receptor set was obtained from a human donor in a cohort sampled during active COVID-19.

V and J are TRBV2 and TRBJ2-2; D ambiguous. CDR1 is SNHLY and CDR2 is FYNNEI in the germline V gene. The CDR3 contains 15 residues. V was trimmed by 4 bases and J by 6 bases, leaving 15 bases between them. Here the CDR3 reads CASSVSLVGAGELFF. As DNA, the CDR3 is TGTGCCAGCAGTGTATCCTTGGTAGGAGCCGGGGAGCTGTTTTTT.

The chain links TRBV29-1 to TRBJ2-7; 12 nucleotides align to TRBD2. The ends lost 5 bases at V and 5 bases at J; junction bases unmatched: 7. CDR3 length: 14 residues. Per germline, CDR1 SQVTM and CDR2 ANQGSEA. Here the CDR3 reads CSVRASGGADEQYF. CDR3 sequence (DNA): TGCAGCGTTCGGGCTAGCGGGGGGGCGGACGAGCAGTACTTC.

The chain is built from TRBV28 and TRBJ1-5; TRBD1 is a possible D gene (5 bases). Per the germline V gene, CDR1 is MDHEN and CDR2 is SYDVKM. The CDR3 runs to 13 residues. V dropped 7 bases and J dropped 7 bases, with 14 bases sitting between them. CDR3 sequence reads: CASIQGGGQPQHF. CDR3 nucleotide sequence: TGTGCCAGCATTCAGGGCGGGGGGCAGCCCCAGCATTTT. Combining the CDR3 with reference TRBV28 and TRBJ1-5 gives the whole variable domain DVKVTQSSRYLVKRTGEKVFLECVQDMDHENMFWYRQDPGLGLRLIYFSYDVKMKEKGDIPEGYSVSREKKERFSLILESASTNQTSMYLCASIQGGGQPQHFGDGTRLSIL.

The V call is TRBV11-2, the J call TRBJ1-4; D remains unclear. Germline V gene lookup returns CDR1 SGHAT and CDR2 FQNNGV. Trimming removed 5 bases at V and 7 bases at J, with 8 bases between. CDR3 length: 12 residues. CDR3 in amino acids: CASSLRAEKLFF. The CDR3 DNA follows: TGTGCCAGCAGCCTTAGAGCTGAAAAACTGTTTTTT.

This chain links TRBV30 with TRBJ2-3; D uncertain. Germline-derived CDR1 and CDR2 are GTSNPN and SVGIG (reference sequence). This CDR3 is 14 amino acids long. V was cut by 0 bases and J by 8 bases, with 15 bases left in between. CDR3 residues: CAWSVLVARVTQYF. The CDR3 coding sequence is TGTGCCTGGAGTGTCCTAGTTGCTAGAGTTACGCAGTATTTT.

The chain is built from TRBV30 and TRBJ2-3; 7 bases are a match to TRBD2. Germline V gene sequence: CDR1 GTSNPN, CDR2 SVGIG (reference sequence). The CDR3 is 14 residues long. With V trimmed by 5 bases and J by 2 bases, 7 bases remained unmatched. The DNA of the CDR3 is TGTGCCTGGTCTTCGGGGGGATCCACAGATACGCAGTATTTT. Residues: CAWSSGGSTDTQYF.

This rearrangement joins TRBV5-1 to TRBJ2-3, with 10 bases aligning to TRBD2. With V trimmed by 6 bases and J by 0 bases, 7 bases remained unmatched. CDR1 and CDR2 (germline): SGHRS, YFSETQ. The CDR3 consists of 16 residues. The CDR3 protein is CASKAGTSVSTDTQYF. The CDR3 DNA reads TGCGCCAGCAAGGCCGGGACTAGCGTTAGCACAGATACGCAGTATTTT. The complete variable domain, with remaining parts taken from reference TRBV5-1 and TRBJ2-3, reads KAGVTQTPRYLIKTRGQQVTLSCSPISGHRSVSWYQQTPGQGLQFLFEYFSETQRNKGNFPGRFSGRQFSNSRSEMNVSTLELGDSALYLCASKAGTSVSTDTQYFGPGTRLTVL.

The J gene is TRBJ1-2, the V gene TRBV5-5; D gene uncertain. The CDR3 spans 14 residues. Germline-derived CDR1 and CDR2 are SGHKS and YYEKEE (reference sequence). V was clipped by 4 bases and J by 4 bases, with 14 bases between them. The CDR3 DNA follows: TGTGCCAGCAGCCCCGGACTGGAGGGCTATGGCTACACCTTC. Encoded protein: CASSPGLEGYGYTF.

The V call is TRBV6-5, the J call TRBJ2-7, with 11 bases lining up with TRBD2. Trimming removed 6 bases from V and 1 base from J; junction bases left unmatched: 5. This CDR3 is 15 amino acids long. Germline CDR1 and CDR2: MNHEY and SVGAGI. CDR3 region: CASSPLAGESYEQYF. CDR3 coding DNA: TGTGCCAGCAGCCCACTAGCGGGGGAGTCCTACGAGCAGTACTTC.

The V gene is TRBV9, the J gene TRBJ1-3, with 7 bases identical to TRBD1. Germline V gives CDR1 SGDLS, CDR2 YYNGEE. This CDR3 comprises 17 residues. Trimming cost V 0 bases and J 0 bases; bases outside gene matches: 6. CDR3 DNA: TGTGCCAGCAGCGTAGGGGACAGTCTTTACTCTGGAAACACCATATATTTT. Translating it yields CASSVGDSLYSGNTIYF. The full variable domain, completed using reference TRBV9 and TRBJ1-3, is DSGVTQTPKHLITATGQRVTLRCSPRSGDLSVYWYQQSLDQGLQFLIQYYNGEERAKGNILERFSAQQFPDLHSELNLSSLELGDSALYFCASSVGDSLYSGNTIYFGEGSWLTVV.

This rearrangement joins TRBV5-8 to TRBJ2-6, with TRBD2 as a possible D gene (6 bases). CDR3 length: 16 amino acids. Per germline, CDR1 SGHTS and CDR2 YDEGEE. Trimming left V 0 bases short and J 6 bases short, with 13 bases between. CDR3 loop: CASSLGGAEEANVLTF. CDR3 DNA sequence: TGTGCCAGCAGCTTGGGCGGGGCAGAGGAGGCCAACGTCCTGACTTTC.

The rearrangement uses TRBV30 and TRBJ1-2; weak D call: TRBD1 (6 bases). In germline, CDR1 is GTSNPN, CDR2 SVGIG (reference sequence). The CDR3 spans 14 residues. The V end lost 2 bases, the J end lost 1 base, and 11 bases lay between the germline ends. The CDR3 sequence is CAWSPNRDNYGYTF. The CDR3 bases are TGTGCCTGGAGTCCTAACAGGGATAACTATGGCTACACCTTC.

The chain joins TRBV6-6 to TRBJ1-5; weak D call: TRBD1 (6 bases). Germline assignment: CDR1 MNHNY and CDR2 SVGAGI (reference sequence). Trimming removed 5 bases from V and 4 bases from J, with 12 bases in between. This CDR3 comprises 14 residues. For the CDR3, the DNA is TGTGCCAGCAGTCCCTCGACAGGTAATCAGCCCCAGCATTTT. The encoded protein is CASSPSTGNQPQHF.

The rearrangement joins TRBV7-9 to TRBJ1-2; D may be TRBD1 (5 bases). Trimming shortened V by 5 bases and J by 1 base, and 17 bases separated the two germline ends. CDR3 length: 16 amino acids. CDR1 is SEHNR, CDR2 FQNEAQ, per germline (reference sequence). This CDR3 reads CASSPAFSGLNYGYTF. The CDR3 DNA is TGTGCCAGCAGCCCAGCCTTCTCGGGACTTAACTATGGCTACACCTTC.

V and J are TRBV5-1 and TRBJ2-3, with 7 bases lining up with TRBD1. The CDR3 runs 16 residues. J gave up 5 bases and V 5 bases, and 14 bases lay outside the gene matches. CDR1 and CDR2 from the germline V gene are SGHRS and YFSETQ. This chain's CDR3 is CASRKNTGAGIDTQYF. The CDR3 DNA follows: TGCGCCAGCAGGAAGAATACAGGGGCAGGAATAGATACGCAGTATTTT.

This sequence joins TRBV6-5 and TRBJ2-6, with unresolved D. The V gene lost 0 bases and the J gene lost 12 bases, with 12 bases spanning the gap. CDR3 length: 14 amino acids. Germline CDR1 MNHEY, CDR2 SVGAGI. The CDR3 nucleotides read TGTGCCAGCAGTTACTCCCTATTAGTCGGCGTCCTGACTTTC. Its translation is CASSYSLLVGVLTF.

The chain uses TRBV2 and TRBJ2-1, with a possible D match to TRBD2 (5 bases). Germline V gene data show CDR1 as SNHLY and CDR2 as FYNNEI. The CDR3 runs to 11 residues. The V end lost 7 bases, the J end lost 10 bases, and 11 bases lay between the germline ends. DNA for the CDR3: TGTGCCAGCACCCCATCGGGAGAGCAGTTCTTC. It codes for CASTPSGEQFF.

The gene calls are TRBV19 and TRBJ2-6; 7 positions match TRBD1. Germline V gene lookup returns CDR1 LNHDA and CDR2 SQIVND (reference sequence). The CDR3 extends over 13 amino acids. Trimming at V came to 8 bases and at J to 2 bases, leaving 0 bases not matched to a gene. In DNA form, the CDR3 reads TGTGCCAGTCAGGGGGCTGGGGCCAACGTCCTGACTTTC. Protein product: CASQGAGANVLTF.

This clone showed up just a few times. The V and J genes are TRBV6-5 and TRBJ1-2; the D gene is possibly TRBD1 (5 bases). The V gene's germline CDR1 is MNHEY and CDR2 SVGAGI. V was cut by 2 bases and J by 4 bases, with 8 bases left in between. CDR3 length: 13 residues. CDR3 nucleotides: TGTGCCAGCAGTTACGGGGACTTCTATGGCTACACCTTC. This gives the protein CASSYGDFYGYTF.

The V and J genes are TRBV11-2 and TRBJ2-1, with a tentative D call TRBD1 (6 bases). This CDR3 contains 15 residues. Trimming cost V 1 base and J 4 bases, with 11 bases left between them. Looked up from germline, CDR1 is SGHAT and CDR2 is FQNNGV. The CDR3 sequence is CASSLGDIVYNEQFF. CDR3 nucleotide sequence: TGTGCCAGCAGCTTAGGGGACATCGTATACAATGAGCAGTTCTTC. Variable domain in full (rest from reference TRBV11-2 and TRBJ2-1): EAGVAQSPRYKIIEKRQSVAFWCNPISGHATLYWYQQILGQGPKLLIQFQNNGVVDDSQLPKDRFSAERLKGVDSTLKIQPAKLEDSAVYLCASSLGDIVYNEQFFGPGTRLTVL.

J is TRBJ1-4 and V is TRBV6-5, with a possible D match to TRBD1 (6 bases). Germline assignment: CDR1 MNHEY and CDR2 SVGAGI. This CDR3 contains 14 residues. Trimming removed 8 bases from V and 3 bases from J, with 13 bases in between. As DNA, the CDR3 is TGTGCCAGCGGAGGGGGGGTCGCTAATGAAAAACTGTTTTTT. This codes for CASGGGVANEKLFF.

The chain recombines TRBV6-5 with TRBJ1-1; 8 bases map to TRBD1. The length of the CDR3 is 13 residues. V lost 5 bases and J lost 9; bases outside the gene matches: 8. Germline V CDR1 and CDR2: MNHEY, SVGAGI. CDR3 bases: TGTGCCAGCAGTCCGACAGGGGAGCGACAAGCTTTCTTT. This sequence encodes CASSPTGERQAFF.

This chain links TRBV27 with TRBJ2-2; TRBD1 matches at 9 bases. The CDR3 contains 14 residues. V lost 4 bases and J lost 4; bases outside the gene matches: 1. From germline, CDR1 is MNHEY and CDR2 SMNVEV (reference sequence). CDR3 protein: CASSWTGVTGELFF. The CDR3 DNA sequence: TGTGCCAGCAGTTGGACAGGGGTCACCGGGGAGCTGTTTTTT.

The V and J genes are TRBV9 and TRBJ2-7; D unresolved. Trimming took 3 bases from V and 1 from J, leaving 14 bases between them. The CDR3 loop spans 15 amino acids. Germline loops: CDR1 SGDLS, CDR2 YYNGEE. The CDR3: CASSERGGGSYEQYF. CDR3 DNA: TGTGCCAGCAGCGAGAGAGGCGGCGGTTCCTACGAGCAGTACTTC.

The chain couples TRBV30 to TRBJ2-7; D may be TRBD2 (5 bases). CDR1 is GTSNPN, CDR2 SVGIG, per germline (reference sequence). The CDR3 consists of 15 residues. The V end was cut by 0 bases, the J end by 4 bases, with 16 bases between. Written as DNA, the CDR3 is TGTGCCTGGAGTGTACTAAAAGGAGGAAAATACGAGCAGTACTTC. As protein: CAWSVLKGGKYEQYF.

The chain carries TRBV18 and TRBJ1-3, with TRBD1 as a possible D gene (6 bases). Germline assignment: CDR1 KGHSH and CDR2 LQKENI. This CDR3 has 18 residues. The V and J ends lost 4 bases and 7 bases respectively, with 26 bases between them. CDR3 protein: CASSLLLTGTHEVNTIYF. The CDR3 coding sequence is TGTGCCAGCTCACTACTTCTCACTGGGACACATGAAGTGAACACCATATATTTT.

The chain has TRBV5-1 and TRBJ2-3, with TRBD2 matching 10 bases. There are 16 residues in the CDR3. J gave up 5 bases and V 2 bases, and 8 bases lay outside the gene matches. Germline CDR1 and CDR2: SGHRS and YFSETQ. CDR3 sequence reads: CASSFTAGGPGDTQYF. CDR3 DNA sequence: TGCGCCAGCAGCTTTACAGCGGGGGGGCCGGGAGATACGCAGTATTTT. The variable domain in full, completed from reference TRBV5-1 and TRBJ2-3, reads KAGVTQTPRYLIKTRGQQVTLSCSPISGHRSVSWYQQTPGQGLQFLFEYFSETQRNKGNFPGRFSGRQFSNSRSEMNVSTLELGDSALYLCASSFTAGGPGDTQYFGPGTRLTVL.

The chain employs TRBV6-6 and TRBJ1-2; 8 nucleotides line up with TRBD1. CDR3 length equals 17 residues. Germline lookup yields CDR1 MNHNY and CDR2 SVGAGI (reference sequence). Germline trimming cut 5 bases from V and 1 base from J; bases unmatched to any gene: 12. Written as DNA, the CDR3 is TGTGCCAGCAGTCCTAGGACAGGGAAGGGGAGTAACTATGGCTACACCTTC. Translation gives CASSPRTGKGSNYGYTF.

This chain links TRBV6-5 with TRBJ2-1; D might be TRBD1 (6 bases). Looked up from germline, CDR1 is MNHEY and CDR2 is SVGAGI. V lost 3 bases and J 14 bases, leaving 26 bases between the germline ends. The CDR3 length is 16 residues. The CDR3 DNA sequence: TGTGCCAGCAGTTATAACAGGGTCCAAGGGTCCCTACATGAGTTCTTC. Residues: CASSYNRVQGSLHEFF.

CDR3 sequence reads: CASSLNVAGRNSPLHF. CDR3 DNA: TGTGCCAGCAGCTTAAATGTGGCAGGGCGTAATTCACCCCTCCACTTT. The V gene is TRBV11-2, the J gene TRBJ1-6; maybe TRBD1 (5 bases). This CDR3 spans 16 amino acids. The germline V gene has CDR1 SGHAT and CDR2 FQNNGV. V was cut by 2 bases and J by 6 bases, with 14 bases left in between. The full variable domain, its missing parts supplied by reference TRBV11-2 and TRBJ1-6, is EAGVAQSPRYKIIEKRQSVAFWCNPISGHATLYWYQQILGQGPKLLIQFQNNGVVDDSQLPKDRFSAERLKGVDSTLKIQPAKLEDSAVYLCASSLNVAGRNSPLHFGNGTRLTVT.